A few counts support the clone carrying this TCR beta chain. Its target is not known. RNA-based 3' RACE libraries used unique molecular identifiers. TCRdb reprocessed the 3' RACE reads with MiXCR, giving one entry per CDR3 protein. The sample yields approximately 89,000 distinct CDR3 sequences, 5.5% to 8.5% seen once. This CDR3 comprises 17 residues. CDR1 is DFQATT and CDR2 is SNEGSKA in the germline V gene (reference sequence). The V gene lost 0 bases and the J gene lost 0 bases, with 16 bases spanning the gap. The sample comes from a study of HIV-infected children after antiretroviral therapy interruption. Study results and caveats: Naive CD4+ CDR3 sharing between time points fell after interruption began.

Treatment specified: PENTA 11 planned treatment interruption arm or continuous ART arm. The chain is built from TRBV20-1 and TRBJ2-3; tentative D call: TRBD2 (5 bases). This TCR derives from a pool of human donors with HIV. The sample in question was CD45RA+ CD4+ T cells from PBMCs, pooled from several time points, obtained from a donor given antiretroviral therapy, either interrupted or continuous. Subset reported: naive CD4+ CD45RA+ CD45RO- T cells. CDR3 bases: TGCAGTGCTAGAGATCATCGGGGTTATACTAGCACAGATACGCAGTATTTT. This gives the protein CSARDHRGYTSTDTQYF.